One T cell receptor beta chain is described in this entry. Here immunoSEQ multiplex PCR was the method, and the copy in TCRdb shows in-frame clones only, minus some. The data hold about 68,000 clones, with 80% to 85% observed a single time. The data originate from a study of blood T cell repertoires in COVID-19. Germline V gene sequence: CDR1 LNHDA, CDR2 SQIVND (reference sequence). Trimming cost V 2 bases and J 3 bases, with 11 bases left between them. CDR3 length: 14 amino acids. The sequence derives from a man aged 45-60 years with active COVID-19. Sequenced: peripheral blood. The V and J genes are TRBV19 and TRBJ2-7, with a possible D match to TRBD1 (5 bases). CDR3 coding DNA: TGTGCCAGTAGTATACGTCCAGGGCACTACGAGCAGTACTTC. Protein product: CASSIRPGHYEQYF.